These 27 T cell receptor beta chains were sequenced from one sample in a study of T cell responses to AZD1222 COVID-19 vaccine. TCRdb's copy holds only in-frame clones and misses some; the assay was immunoSEQ multiplex PCR. The sample shows over 100,000 clones, 75% to 90% of them seen only once. The sample in question was peripheral blood, obtained 28 days after the second AZD1222 dose. Receptor source: an adult who received the AZD1222 COVID-19 vaccine.

The chain joins TRBV6-5 to TRBJ1-5, with D possibly matching TRBD1 (6 bases). Between the trimmed V and J ends, which lost 6 bases and 5 bases, there was a span of 11 bases. This CDR3 is built from 13 residues. CDR1 and CDR2 (germline): MNHEY, SVGAGI. The CDR3 coding sequence is TGTGCCAGCAGAGGACAGATGGATCAGCCCCAGCATTTT. The encoded protein is CASRGQMDQPQHF.

This chain connects TRBV7-8 to TRBJ2-1; possibly TRBD2 for D (5 bases). V was pared by 0 bases and J by 4 bases, with 7 bases between. Germline CDR1 SGHVS, CDR2 FQNEAQ. The CDR3 loop spans 14 amino acids. The CDR3 bases are TGTGCCAGCAGCTTAGCTAGCGAGTACAATGAGCAGTTCTTC. Protein: CASSLASEYNEQFF.

This chain links TRBV6-5 with TRBJ2-7; TRBD1 matches 11 bases. Trimming cost V 6 bases and J 6 bases; bases outside gene matches: 7. The CDR3 length is 14 residues. CDR1 and CDR2 from the germline V gene are MNHEY and SVGAGI. CDR3 protein: CASSLDRGPFEQYF. CDR3 bases: TGTGCCAGCAGCCTGGACAGGGGGCCCTTCGAGCAGTACTTC.

The chain couples TRBV7-2 to TRBJ2-6; D is possibly TRBD1 (5 bases). This CDR3 has 16 amino acids. CDR1 SGHTA and CDR2 FQGNSA come from the germline V gene. Trimming cost V 2 bases and J 1 base, with 9 bases left between them. CDR3 bases: TGTGCCAGCAGCTTACCCGCAGGGTCTGGGGCCAACGTCCTGACTTTC. This codes for CASSLPAGSGANVLTF. Drawing the rest from reference TRBV7-2 and TRBJ2-6, the complete variable domain is GAGVSQSPSNKVTEKGKDVELRCDPISGHTALYWYRQSLGQGLEFLIYFQGNSAPDKSGLPSDRFSAERTGGSVSTLTIQRTQQEDSAVYLCASSLPAGSGANVLTFGAGSRLTVL.

J is TRBJ1-2 and V is TRBV9, with TRBD1 as a possible D gene (6 bases). The V end lost 4 bases, the J end lost 2 bases, and 12 bases lay between the germline ends. The germline V gene has CDR1 SGDLS and CDR2 YYNGEE. The CDR3 is made up of 14 amino acids. CDR3 sequence: CASSSMGANYGYTF. The DNA for the CDR3 is TGTGCCAGCAGCTCCATGGGGGCCAACTATGGCTACACCTTC.

The chain joins TRBV6-5 to TRBJ1-1; tentative D call: TRBD1 (5 bases). Germline CDR1 reads MNHEY; CDR2 reads SVGAGI. V was shortened by 3 bases and J by 3 bases, with 14 bases between the two germline ends. The CDR3 covers 15 residues. CDR3 sequence reads: CASSYLLRGDTEAFF. CDR3 nucleotide sequence: TGTGCCAGCAGTTATTTGCTGAGGGGTGACACTGAAGCTTTCTTT.

Of note for this clone: Its ends do not fully match the called genes, so a read error is possible. The J gene is TRBJ2-2, the V gene TRBV11-3, with D uncertain. CDR1 is SGHNT and CDR2 is YENEEA in the germline V gene. This CDR3 has 13 residues. The CDR3 nucleotides read TGTGCCAGCAGCTTGACGAAAACCGGGGAGCTGTTTTTT. This sequence encodes CASSLTKTGELFF.

This chain links TRBV6-2 or TRBV6-3 with TRBJ1-3; D gene unclear. V lost 4 bases to trimming and J lost 2 bases, with 12 bases between them. Germline CDR1 MNHEY, CDR2 SVGEGT. This CDR3 spans 15 amino acids. The CDR3 DNA is TGTGCCAGCAGTTTCCAACGGCCTACTGGAAACACCATATATTTT. It encodes CASSFQRPTGNTIYF.

This chain joins TRBV5-4 and TRBJ1-2; 8 bases are shared with TRBD1. This CDR3 is 13 amino acids long. The germline CDR1 and CDR2 sequences are SGHNT and YYREEE (reference sequence). V lost 0 bases to trimming and J lost 9 bases; unmatched junction nucleotides: 4. This chain's CDR3 is CASSLGRGLSYTF. DNA of the CDR3: TGTGCCAGCAGCTTGGGCAGGGGGCTTAGCTACACCTTC.

The chain links TRBV30 to TRBJ2-3, with 7 bases identical to TRBD2. The CDR3 length is 17 residues. Losses at the gene ends were 0 bases for V and 0 bases for J; bases not matched to a gene: 9. CDR1 and CDR2 (germline): GTSNPN, SVGIG (reference sequence). The CDR3 is CAWSVFGRGISTDTQYF. The CDR3 DNA follows: TGTGCCTGGAGTGTATTTGGGCGGGGGATTAGCACAGATACGCAGTATTTT.

The chain joins TRBV18 to TRBJ1-3; possibly TRBD1 for D (5 bases). V lost 0 bases and J 0 bases, leaving 9 bases between the germline ends. Germline V gives CDR1 KGHSH, CDR2 LQKENI. The CDR3 loop spans 16 amino acids. DNA of the CDR3: TGTGCCAGCTCACCACCCCGGGGCCTCTCTGGAAACACCATATATTTT. Protein sequence: CASSPPRGLSGNTIYF. Full variable domain (rest looked up from reference TRBV18 and TRBJ1-3): NAGVMQNPRHLVRRRGQEARLRCSPMKGHSHVYWYRQLPEEGLKFMVYLQKENIIDESGMPKERFSAEFPKEGPSILRIQQVVRGDSAAYFCASSPPRGLSGNTIYFGEGSWLTVV.

The chain employs TRBV6-1 and TRBJ1-5, with 9 bases identical to TRBD1. The CDR3 covers 15 residues. The germline V gene has CDR1 MNHNS and CDR2 SASEGT. V lost 3 bases, J lost 7 bases, and 7 bases stayed unmatched. DNA of the CDR3: TGTGCCAGCAGTGATACAGGGGGCGCGGGGCAGCCCCAGCATTTT. Protein product: CASSDTGGAGQPQHF.

This chain links TRBV5-5 with TRBJ1-1; 9 bases agree with TRBD1. Germline-derived CDR1 and CDR2 are SGHKS and YYEKEE (reference sequence). CDR3 length: 15 residues. Losses at the gene ends were 6 bases for V and 4 bases for J; bases not matched to a gene: 10. Here the CDR3 reads CASTMGQGWSTEAFF. For the CDR3, the DNA is TGTGCCAGCACCATGGGACAGGGTTGGTCCACTGAAGCTTTCTTT.

This clone was seen just once. The V gene is TRBV11-2, the J gene TRBJ1-4; weak D call: TRBD1 (5 bases). This CDR3 region has 13 residues. Germline CDR1 SGHAT, CDR2 FQNNGV. V was cut by 5 bases and J by 5 bases, with 9 bases left in between. The CDR3 DNA reads TGTGCCAGCAGCCTGGGGGTCAATGAAAAACTGTTTTTT. The encoded protein is CASSLGVNEKLFF. Supplemented by reference TRBV11-2 and TRBJ1-4, the full variable domain reads EAGVAQSPRYKIIEKRQSVAFWCNPISGHATLYWYQQILGQGPKLLIQFQNNGVVDDSQLPKDRFSAERLKGVDSTLKIQPAKLEDSAVYLCASSLGVNEKLFFGSGTQLSVL.

This clone has only a few counts. The V call is TRBV7-2, the J call TRBJ1-6; D is possibly TRBD1 (6 bases). The germline V gene has CDR1 SGHTA and CDR2 FQGNSA. V was shortened by 5 bases and J by 7 bases, with 18 bases between the two germline ends. This CDR3 is 16 amino acids long. The CDR3: CASSPGGRGSNSPLHF. CDR3 DNA sequence: TGTGCCAGCAGCCCTGGCGGCAGGGGTAGCAATTCACCCCTCCACTTT.

The chain uses TRBV6-5 and TRBJ2-5, with 13 bases that match TRBD2. V trimming: 9 bases; J trimming: 2 bases; junction bases outside the gene matches: 6. This CDR3 contains 15 residues. From germline, CDR1 is MNHEY and CDR2 SVGAGI. CDR3 sequence reads: CASRLAGGQQETQYF. The DNA for the CDR3 is TGTGCCAGTAGACTAGCGGGGGGCCAACAAGAGACCCAGTACTTC.

The chain is built from TRBV30 and TRBJ2-7, with TRBD1 matching over 11 bases. Germline assignment: CDR1 GTSNPN and CDR2 SVGIG (reference sequence). The trim removed 4 bases at V and 2 bases at J, leaving 7 bases unmatched. This CDR3 contains 15 residues. The CDR3 bases are TGTGCCTGGAAGCCCCCGGGACAGGGGGCCTACGAGCAGTACTTC. Its protein is CAWKPPGQGAYEQYF.

This sequence joins TRBV24-1 and TRBJ2-6; 9 nucleotides agree with TRBD1. Germline loops: CDR1 KGHDR, CDR2 SFDVKD. The CDR3 consists of 17 residues. With V trimmed by 4 bases and J by 2 bases, 5 bases remained unmatched. The CDR3 DNA reads TGTGCCACCAGTGAGGCGACAGGGGGGGCTGGGGCCAACGTCCTGACTTTC. This encodes CATSEATGGAGANVLTF.

V usage is TRBV30 and J usage is TRBJ1-6; no definite D call. The germline V gene encodes CDR1 GTSNPN and CDR2 SVGIG (reference sequence). This CDR3 region has 12 residues. Trimming took off 3 bases at V and 7 bases at J, with 7 bases between the two ends. As DNA, the CDR3 is TGTGCCTGGAGGGCGCTAAATTCACCCCTCCACTTT. It encodes CAWRALNSPLHF.

CDR3 loop: CASRQTVNEKLFF. CDR3 nucleotides: TGCGCCAGCCGACAGACCGTAAATGAAAAACTGTTTTTT. The chain recombines TRBV5-1 with TRBJ1-4, with D perhaps matching TRBD1 (5 bases). This CDR3 spans 13 amino acids. Germline V gene lookup returns CDR1 SGHRS and CDR2 YFSETQ. V lost 7 bases and J 5 bases, leaving 12 bases between the germline ends.

The chain uses TRBV20-1 and TRBJ2-7; no clear D. Germline loops: CDR1 DFQATT, CDR2 SNEGSKA (reference sequence). The CDR3 runs 11 residues. With 5 bases removed from V and 3 bases from J, the gap between germline ends came to 8 bases. CDR3 loop: CSAQNRYEQYF. The DNA for the CDR3 is TGCAGTGCTCAGAACCGCTACGAGCAGTACTTC.

The gene calls are TRBV27 and TRBJ2-7; 8 bases agree with TRBD1. The CDR3 has 16 residues. Germline values: CDR1 MNHEY, CDR2 SMNVEV (reference sequence). J lost 2 bases, V lost 2 bases, and 8 bases had no gene match. The CDR3 nucleotides are TGTGCCAGCAGTTTAAGATCGGGACAGGAGGCCTACGAGCAGTACTTC. The encoded protein is CASSLRSGQEAYEQYF.

The CDR3 DNA reads TGTGCCAGCAGTTTATTCGGACTAGCGGGGGGGTTTTACAATGAGCAGTTCTTC. Translated, it gives CASSLFGLAGGFYNEQFF. The chain carries TRBV27 and TRBJ2-1, with 15 bases identical to TRBD2. The CDR3 loop spans 18 amino acids. Trimming took 1 base from V and 4 from J; bases not matched to a gene: 5. CDR1 is MNHEY, CDR2 SMNVEV, per germline (reference sequence).

The rearrangement links TRBV9 to TRBJ1-1; the match to TRBD1 covers 8 bases. The J segment lost 0 bases and the V segment lost 3 bases, leaving 1 base of the junction unmatched. The germline CDR1 and CDR2 sequences are SGDLS and YYNGEE. This CDR3 region has 14 residues. The CDR3 nucleotides are TGTGCCAGCAGCGGGGACAGGCTGAACACTGAAGCTTTCTTT. Translation: CASSGDRLNTEAFF.

The chain joins TRBV6-2 or TRBV6-3 to TRBJ2-2; 7 nucleotides match TRBD1. Unmatched junction bases numbered 8, after V lost 6 bases and J lost 4 bases. Germline CDR1 is MNHEY and CDR2 is SVGEGT. The CDR3 is 15 residues long. CDR3 bases: TGTGCCAGCAGCGCTACAGGGGTCGGCACCGGGGAGCTGTTTTTT. Its translation is CASSATGVGTGELFF.

V and J are TRBV7-2 and TRBJ2-7; TRBD1 is a possible D gene (5 bases). V was trimmed by 3 bases and J by 3 bases, leaving 9 bases between them. The CDR3 loop spans 13 amino acids. Germline V gives CDR1 SGHTA, CDR2 FQGNSA. DNA for the CDR3: TGTGCCAGCAGCTTGGGGCCCGACTACGAGCAGTACTTC. It is translated as CASSLGPDYEQYF. The whole variable domain, filled in from reference TRBV7-2 and TRBJ2-7, reads GAGVSQSPSNKVTEKGKDVELRCDPISGHTALYWYRQSLGQGLEFLIYFQGNSAPDKSGLPSDRFSAERTGGSVSTLTIQRTQQEDSAVYLCASSLGPDYEQYFGPGTRLTVT.

J is TRBJ1-6 and V is TRBV2; 9 positions match TRBD1. The V and J ends lost 4 bases and 6 bases, in that order; junction bases with no gene match: 4. The CDR3 consists of 15 residues. Germline CDR1 is SNHLY and CDR2 is FYNNEI. The CDR3 sequence: CASSVRQGGNSPLHF. The CDR3 DNA reads TGTGCCAGCAGTGTGCGACAGGGGGGTAATTCACCCCTCCACTTT.